This passage covers 2 T cell receptor beta chains from one sample sequenced in a study of T cells in Graves' hyperthyroidism and ophthalmopathy. The TCR beta CDR3 regions underwent amplification using RNA transcripts as the source. The primer set for the first-round RT-PCR of the TCR CDR3 was HTBI. TCRdb re-called the multiplex PCR reads with MiXCR, one entry per CDR3 protein. The repertoire holds roughly 380,000 distinct CDR3 sequences, with about 13% as singletons. The sample comprised blood. These receptors were obtained from a man aged 25-40 years with Graves' hyperthyroidism that later progressed to Graves' ophthalmopathy.

This clonotype was picked up many times. The CDR3 is CAWRTEKTRDTEAFF. Here the CDR3 DNA reads TGTGCCTGGCGGACAGAAAAAACCAGGGACACTGAAGCTTTCTTT. The gene calls are TRBV30 and TRBJ1-1; D possibly corresponds to TRBD1 (6 bases). The CDR3 totals 15 residues. Germline V gives CDR1 GTSNPN, CDR2 SVGIG (reference sequence). The germline V and J ends were trimmed by 5 bases and 3 bases, with 19 bases remaining between them.

This clonotype showed up many times. CDR3 sequence reads: CASSSPGWGNTEAFF. DNA of the CDR3: TGTGCCAGCAGCTCACCGGGTTGGGGGAACACTGAAGCTTTCTTT. This chain joins TRBV5-6 and TRBJ1-1; no clear D gene. Germline V gives CDR1 SGHDT, CDR2 YYEEEE. V lost 3 bases and J lost 1, with 13 bases in between. The CDR3 has 15 amino acids. The variable domain in full, completed from reference TRBV5-6 and TRBJ1-1, reads DAGVTQSPTHLIKTRGQQVTLRCSPKSGHDTVSWYQQALGQGPQFIFQYYEEEERQRGNFPDRFSGHQFPNYSSELNVNALLLGDSALYLCASSSPGWGNTEAFFGQGTRLTVV.